This TCR beta chain emerged from a study of shared T cell receptors in the human thymus. Profiled with immunoSEQ multiplex PCR; TCRdb holds only in-frame clones, not every one. The repertoire consists of hundreds of thousands of clones, with roughly 86% occurring once and the leading ten covering 0.0094%. The CDR3 sequence is 15 residues long. V gave up 5 bases and J gave up 3 bases; unmatched junction bases: 5. Germline loops: CDR1 LNHDA, CDR2 SQIVND (reference sequence). These same records also appear under a second study, on human thymus T cells. That paper states: Resected material from corrective heart surgery provided the thymus tissue analysed. Thymic and blood repertoires seemed to show skewed V and J gene use.

The sequence was obtained from a boy under two years old with a congenital heart defect. Specimen: thymocytes. The rearrangement links TRBV19 to TRBJ1-5; 9 bases are shared with TRBD1. CDR3 nucleotides: TGTGCCAGTAGTTCCCGGGACAGGGACAATCAGCCCCAGCATTTT. Translation gives CASSSRDRDNQPQHF.